A single sample gave rise to the 3 T cell receptor beta chains below, sequenced in a study of OX40 agonist ivuxolimab in advanced cancers. The data were produced by immunoSEQ multiplex PCR, yet TCRdb's version contains in-frame clones alone and is incomplete. The sample holds tens of thousands of clones, about 85% seen once. The sample here was CD4+ or CD8+ T cells sorted from blood, taken in a trial of the OX40 agonist ivuxolimab. Receptors were obtained from an adult with an advanced solid tumor such as melanoma, head and neck, liver or kidney cancer.

This clone was seen a single time. The genes are TRBV5-4 and TRBJ2-4; D call uncertain. Germline CDR1 SGHNT, CDR2 YYREEE (reference sequence). This CDR3 region has 15 residues. Trimming stripped 1 base from V and 6 bases from J, with 14 bases between. CDR3 protein: CASSLSPHAGNIQYF. DNA for the CDR3: TGTGCCAGCAGCTTGTCCCCTCACGCCGGAAACATTCAGTACTTC. Filled out from reference TRBV5-4 and TRBJ2-4, the complete variable domain reads ETGVTQSPTHLIKTRGQQVTLRCSSQSGHNTVSWYQQALGQGPQFIFQYYREEENGRGNFPPRFSGLQFPNYSSELNVNALELDDSALYLCASSLSPHAGNIQYFGAGTRLSVL.

The V and J genes are TRBV7-8 and TRBJ2-2; TRBD2 matches at 7 bases. With V trimmed by 5 bases and J by 3 bases, 12 bases remained unmatched. Germline values: CDR1 SGHVS, CDR2 FQNEAQ. There are 17 residues in the CDR3. CDR3 protein: CASSLRGGGLDTGELFF. CDR3 bases: TGTGCCAGCAGCCTTAGGGGCGGGGGTTTGGACACCGGGGAGCTGTTTTTT. Complete variable domain (other parts from reference TRBV7-8 and TRBJ2-2): GAGVSQSPRYKVAKRGQDVALRCDPISGHVSLFWYQQALGQGPEFLTYFQNEAQLDKSGLPSDRFFAERPEGSVSTLKIQRTQQEDSAVYLCASSLRGGGLDTGELFFGEGSRLTVL.

The chain uses TRBV30 and TRBJ1-1; no reliable D call. The CDR3 totals 12 residues. V lost 0 bases and J 9 bases, leaving 11 bases between the germline ends. CDR1 is GTSNPN and CDR2 is SVGIG in the germline V gene (reference sequence). In DNA form, the CDR3 reads TGTGCCTGGAGTGTGTATACCTGGAAAGCTTTCTTT. Its translation is CAWSVYTWKAFF.